The rows below give T cell receptor beta chains drawn from one sample of a study of blood T cell repertoires in COVID-19. Sequenced by immunoSEQ multiplex PCR; TCRdb stores in-frame clones only, minus some. The data contain over 300,000 clones, 70% to 90% of them singletons. Sequencing was performed on PBMCs or T cells enriched from blood (not recorded which). The receptors were gathered from a middle-aged woman who had recovered from COVID-19. CDR3s include the opening cysteine and the closing phenylalanine or tryptophan. Fields, in order: V gene, D gene, J gene, clone size, CDR3 protein, CDR3 DNA. A D gene is named only where the DNA matches it firmly. Clone size appears in some rows only: once, few, many, or a class for an expanded clone.

v_call: TRBV7-3; d_call: TRBD1; j_call: TRBJ1-1; clone_size: NA; cdr3_aa: CASSIDRGEAFF; cdr3_nt: TGTGCCAGCAGCATTGACAGGGGAGAAGCTTTCTTT
v_call: TRBV6-2/TRBV6-3; d_call: TRBD1; j_call: TRBJ1-2; clone_size: NA; cdr3_aa: CASSPDRVFGYTF; cdr3_nt: TGTGCCAGCAGCCCCGACAGGGTTTTTGGCTACACCTTC
v_call: TRBV4-3; d_call: TRBD2; j_call: TRBJ2-5; clone_size: few; cdr3_aa: CASSPRTSGGETQYF; cdr3_nt: TGCGCCAGCAGCCCTCGGACTAGCGGAGGAGAGACCCAGTACTTC
v_call: TRBV2; d_call: TRBD2; j_call: TRBJ2-7; clone_size: NA; cdr3_aa: CASRVSGRMGEQYF; cdr3_nt: TGTGCCAGCAGAGTTAGCGGGAGAATGGGCGAGCAGTACTTC
v_call: TRBV2; d_call: TRBD1; j_call: TRBJ1-2; clone_size: NA; cdr3_aa: CASSEGQYYTF; cdr3_nt: TGTGCCAGCAGCGAGGGACAGTACTACACCTTC
v_call: TRBV27; d_call: NA; j_call: TRBJ2-7; clone_size: NA; cdr3_aa: CASSYRSRYEQYF; cdr3_nt: TGTGCCAGTTCCTATCGCTCCCGGTACGAGCAGTACTTC
v_call: TRBV27; d_call: TRBD2; j_call: TRBJ2-1; clone_size: few; cdr3_aa: CASRLTSGGSYNEQFF; cdr3_nt: TGTGCCAGCAGGCTGACTAGCGGGGGGTCCTACAATGAGCAGTTCTTC
v_call: TRBV13; d_call: NA; j_call: TRBJ2-5; clone_size: NA; cdr3_aa: CASSFFIQEGGETQYF; cdr3_nt: TGTGCCAGCAGCTTTTTCATACAGGAAGGGGGAGAGACCCAGTACTTC
v_call: TRBV11-2; d_call: TRBD2; j_call: TRBJ2-7; clone_size: once; cdr3_aa: CASSFSGGGFYEQYF; cdr3_nt: TGTGCCAGCAGCTTTAGCGGGGGGGGGTTCTACGAGCAGTACTTC
v_call: TRBV7-2; d_call: TRBD1; j_call: TRBJ2-1; clone_size: NA; cdr3_aa: CASSLEPSRGNEQFF; cdr3_nt: TGTGCCAGCAGCTTAGAACCTAGCAGGGGGAATGAGCAGTTCTTC
v_call: TRBV7-8; d_call: TRBD1; j_call: TRBJ2-7; clone_size: once; cdr3_aa: CASSLSPGQGGFYEQYF; cdr3_nt: TGTGCCAGCAGCTTGTCCCCGGGACAGGGGGGATTCTACGAGCAGTACTTC
v_call: TRBV7-2; d_call: TRBD1; j_call: TRBJ1-4; clone_size: NA; cdr3_aa: CASSFDRGNEKLFF; cdr3_nt: TGTGCCAGCAGCTTCGACAGGGGAAATGAAAAACTGTTTTTT
v_call: TRBV27; d_call: TRBD2; j_call: TRBJ2-5; clone_size: once; cdr3_aa: CASNSGAGGTQETQYF; cdr3_nt: TGTGCCAGCAACTCAGGGGCGGGGGGAACCCAAGAGACCCAGTACTTC
v_call: TRBV19; d_call: TRBD2; j_call: TRBJ2-1; clone_size: NA; cdr3_aa: CASTPNVWTSGGYNEQFF; cdr3_nt: TGTGCCAGTACCCCGAACGTTTGGACTAGCGGGGGGTACAATGAGCAGTTCTTC
v_call: TRBV1; d_call: NA; j_call: TRBJ2-2; clone_size: NA; cdr3_aa: CTSSQGLAGGHTGELFF; cdr3_nt: TGCACCAGCAGCCAAGGGCTAGCGGGAGGACACACCGGGGAGCTGTTTTTT
v_call: TRBV28; d_call: NA; j_call: TRBJ2-3; clone_size: NA; cdr3_aa: CASSLILSGSTDTQYF; cdr3_nt: TGTGCCAGCAGTTTAATCTTAAGCGGAAGCACAGATACGCAGTATTTT
v_call: TRBV15; d_call: NA; j_call: TRBJ2-5; clone_size: NA; cdr3_aa: CATSRGQGGSQETQYF; cdr3_nt: TGTGCCACCAGCAGAGGGCAGGGGGGATCCCAAGAGACCCAGTACTTC
v_call: TRBV5-1; d_call: TRBD2; j_call: TRBJ2-1; clone_size: NA; cdr3_aa: CASSLVASGSKIDEQFF; cdr3_nt: TGCGCCAGCAGCTTGGTGGCTAGCGGGAGTAAAATCGATGAGCAGTTCTTC
v_call: TRBV2; d_call: NA; j_call: TRBJ2-2; clone_size: NA; cdr3_aa: CASSRGNTGELFF; cdr3_nt: TGTGCCAGCTCCAGGGGGAACACCGGGGAGCTGTTTTTT
v_call: TRBV11-2; d_call: TRBD2; j_call: TRBJ2-7; clone_size: NA; cdr3_aa: CASSSNTIGRVF; cdr3_nt: TGTGCCAGCAGCTCCAACACCATTGGGAGGGTGTTC
v_call: TRBV2; d_call: TRBD1; j_call: TRBJ1-1; clone_size: NA; cdr3_aa: CASSGPGGFIEAFF; cdr3_nt: TGTGCCAGCAGTGGGCCAGGGGGCTTCATTGAAGCTTTCTTT
v_call: TRBV5-1; d_call: NA; j_call: TRBJ2-7; clone_size: NA; cdr3_aa: CASSRVGGYEQYF; cdr3_nt: TGCGCCAGCAGCAGAGTGGGAGGTTACGAGCAGTACTTC
v_call: TRBV5-4; d_call: TRBD1; j_call: TRBJ2-3; clone_size: NA; cdr3_aa: CASSVLQGDTQYF; cdr3_nt: TGTGCCAGCAGCGTATTACAGGGGGATACGCAGTATTTT
v_call: TRBV7-6; d_call: NA; j_call: TRBJ1-5; clone_size: NA; cdr3_aa: CASSLGGVNQPQHF; cdr3_nt: TGTGCCAGCAGCTTAGGGGGGGTCAATCAGCCCCAGCATTTT
v_call: TRBV5-1; d_call: NA; j_call: TRBJ2-5; clone_size: once; cdr3_aa: CASSLADGETQYF; cdr3_nt: TGCGCCAGCAGCTTGGCCGACGGGGAGACCCAGTACTTC
v_call: TRBV6-5; d_call: TRBD1; j_call: TRBJ1-2; clone_size: NA; cdr3_aa: CASSPWTGGTYGYTF; cdr3_nt: TGTGCCAGCAGTCCCTGGACAGGGGGCACCTATGGCTACACCTTC
v_call: TRBV4-1; d_call: NA; j_call: TRBJ1-4; clone_size: NA; cdr3_aa: CASSLTGKTNEKLFF; cdr3_nt: TGCGCCAGCAGCCTCACAGGGAAGACTAATGAAAAACTGTTTTTT
v_call: TRBV29-1; d_call: NA; j_call: TRBJ1-2; clone_size: NA; cdr3_aa: CSVGRDYYGYTF; cdr3_nt: TGCAGCGTTGGTCGAGATTACTATGGCTACACCTTC
v_call: TRBV7-9; d_call: TRBD2; j_call: TRBJ2-7; clone_size: NA; cdr3_aa: CATGGAHEQYF; cdr3_nt: TGTGCCACGGGGGGGGCCCACGAGCAGTACTTC
v_call: TRBV2; d_call: NA; j_call: TRBJ2-7; clone_size: NA; cdr3_aa: CASSELRASPNEQYF; cdr3_nt: TGTGCCAGCAGTGAATTACGTGCCAGTCCCAACGAGCAGTACTTC
v_call: TRBV7-3; d_call: NA; j_call: TRBJ1-1; clone_size: NA; cdr3_aa: CASSLTENTEAFF; cdr3_nt: TGTGCCAGCAGCTTGACTGAGAACACTGAAGCTTTCTTT
v_call: TRBV7-3; d_call: NA; j_call: TRBJ2-1; clone_size: NA; cdr3_aa: CASSLSGSYNEQFF; cdr3_nt: TGTGCCAGCAGCTTAAGCGGGTCCTACAATGAGCAGTTCTTC
v_call: TRBV3-1/TRBV3-2; d_call: TRBD1; j_call: TRBJ1-2; clone_size: NA; cdr3_aa: CASSQGTGGGYTF; cdr3_nt: TGTGCCAGCAGCCAAGGGACAGGGGGTGGCTACACCTTC
v_call: TRBV9; d_call: TRBD1; j_call: TRBJ1-4; clone_size: once; cdr3_aa: CASSPRTGNVHEKLFF; cdr3_nt: TGTGCCAGCAGCCCCCGGACAGGGAACGTCCATGAAAAACTGTTTTTT
v_call: TRBV7-9; d_call: TRBD1; j_call: TRBJ2-6; clone_size: few; cdr3_aa: CASSLATGGAVANVLTF; cdr3_nt: TGTGCCAGCAGCTTAGCGACAGGGGGCGCGGTCGCCAACGTCCTGACTTTC
v_call: TRBV5-3; d_call: TRBD1; j_call: TRBJ2-7; clone_size: NA; cdr3_aa: CARSSTAPQKGQESYEQYF; cdr3_nt: TGTGCCAGAAGCTCCACCGCCCCACAAAAGGGACAGGAGTCCTACGAGCAGTACTTC
v_call: TRBV7-9; d_call: NA; j_call: TRBJ1-1; clone_size: NA; cdr3_aa: CASSAGVGPEAFF; cdr3_nt: TGTGCCAGCAGCGCCGGAGTGGGGCCTGAAGCTTTCTTT
v_call: TRBV18; d_call: NA; j_call: TRBJ1-2; clone_size: NA; cdr3_aa: CASSRPGYYGYTF; cdr3_nt: TGTGCCAGCTCCCGTCCAGGGTACTATGGCTACACCTTC
v_call: TRBV19; d_call: NA; j_call: TRBJ2-5; clone_size: once; cdr3_aa: CASSAQGGTQYF; cdr3_nt: TGTGCCAGTAGTGCACAAGGGGGGACCCAGTACTTC
v_call: TRBV28; d_call: TRBD1; j_call: TRBJ2-5; clone_size: NA; cdr3_aa: CASSPPRGTGKETQYF; cdr3_nt: TGTGCCAGCAGTCCCCCGAGAGGGACAGGGAAAGAGACCCAGTACTTC
v_call: TRBV6-5; d_call: NA; j_call: TRBJ2-3; clone_size: NA; cdr3_aa: CASRVAGQPTDTQYF; cdr3_nt: TGTGCCAGCAGAGTAGCGGGACAGCCCACAGATACGCAGTATTTT
v_call: TRBV5-1; d_call: NA; j_call: TRBJ2-7; clone_size: NA; cdr3_aa: CASSFTSGEAYEQYF; cdr3_nt: TGCGCCAGCAGCTTTACCTCAGGGGAAGCCTACGAGCAGTACTTC
v_call: TRBV5-1; d_call: NA; j_call: TRBJ2-7; clone_size: NA; cdr3_aa: CASSRNRDSSYEQYF; cdr3_nt: TGCGCCAGCAGCCGGAACCGGGACTCCTCCTACGAGCAGTACTTC
v_call: TRBV12-5; d_call: NA; j_call: TRBJ2-7; clone_size: few; cdr3_aa: CASGLVLLAESPYEQYF; cdr3_nt: TGTGCTAGTGGTTTGGTACTGTTAGCGGAGTCCCCCTACGAGCAGTACTTC
v_call: TRBV4-3; d_call: NA; j_call: TRBJ1-2; clone_size: once; cdr3_aa: CASSQASLRYGYTF; cdr3_nt: TGCGCCAGCAGCCAAGCGAGCCTTCGGTATGGCTACACCTTC
v_call: TRBV3-1/TRBV3-2; d_call: NA; j_call: TRBJ1-2; clone_size: NA; cdr3_aa: CASSQGLRGYTF; cdr3_nt: TGTGCCAGCAGCCAGGGCCTTCGGGGCTACACCTTC